This T cell receptor beta chain was sequenced in a study of blood T cell repertoires in COVID-19. Germline CDR1 LNHDA, CDR2 SQIVND (reference sequence). This CDR3 has 12 amino acids. The V gene lost 3 bases and the J gene lost 4 bases, with 5 bases spanning the gap. As processed by the authors: Reference gene primers were amplified, and this amplification served to estimate nucleated cell counts. The data were produced by immunoSEQ multiplex PCR, yet TCRdb's version contains in-frame clones alone and is incomplete. Clone size and the V and J calls come from that table; the DNA yielded D and trimming. The top ten clones hold roughly 25% of a sample with 90,000 to 100,000 clones, 65% to 90% of them seen once.

The chain uses TRBV19 and TRBJ2-3; D uncertain. Sample: peripheral blood. The TCR comes from a man aged 55-75 years with acute or convalescent COVID-19. DNA of the CDR3: TGTGCCAGTAGTATCCCCGCAGATACGCAGTATTTT. This sequence encodes CASSIPADTQYF.